This T cell receptor (beta chain) was identified during a study of graft-versus-host responses after intestinal transplantation. Comment on this clone: Its target is unknown.

The CDR3 is 13 residues long. The germline V gene has CDR1 GTSNPN and CDR2 SVGIG (reference sequence). V was cut by 5 bases and J by 1 base, with 9 bases left in between. Sequenced by immunoSEQ multiplex PCR; TCRdb stores in-frame clones only, minus some. The profile shows 90,000 to 95,000 clones, roughly 91% of them singletons. V usage is TRBV30 and J usage is TRBJ2-1; D uncertain. The sequenced sample was unstimulated CD8+ T cells sorted from spleen or lymph node cells, obtained before intestinal transplant. The clonotype was recovered from a human donor who received an intestinal transplant. CDR3 protein: CAWAYLSYNEQFF. The CDR3 nucleotides are TGTGCCTGGGCCTATCTTTCCTACAATGAGCAGTTCTTC.